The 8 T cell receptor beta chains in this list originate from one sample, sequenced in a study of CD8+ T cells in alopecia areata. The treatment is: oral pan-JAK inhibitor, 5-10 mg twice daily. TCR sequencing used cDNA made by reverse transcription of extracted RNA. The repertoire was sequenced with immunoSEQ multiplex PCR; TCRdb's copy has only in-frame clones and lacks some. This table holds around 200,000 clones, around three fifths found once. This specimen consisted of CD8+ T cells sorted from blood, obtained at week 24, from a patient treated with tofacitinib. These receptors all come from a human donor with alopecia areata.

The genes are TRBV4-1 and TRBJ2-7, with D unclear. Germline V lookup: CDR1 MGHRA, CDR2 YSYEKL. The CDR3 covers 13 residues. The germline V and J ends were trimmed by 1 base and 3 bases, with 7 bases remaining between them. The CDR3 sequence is CASSQGARYEQYF. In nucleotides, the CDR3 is TGCGCCAGCAGCCAAGGGGCACGCTACGAGCAGTACTTC.

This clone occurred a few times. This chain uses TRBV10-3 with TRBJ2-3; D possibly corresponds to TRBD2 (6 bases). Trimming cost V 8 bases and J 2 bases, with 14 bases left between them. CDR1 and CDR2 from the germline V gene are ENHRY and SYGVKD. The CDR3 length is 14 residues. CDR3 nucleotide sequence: TGTGCCATCGGGGGGACCCCAGCCACAGATACGCAGTATTTT. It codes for CAIGGTPATDTQYF.

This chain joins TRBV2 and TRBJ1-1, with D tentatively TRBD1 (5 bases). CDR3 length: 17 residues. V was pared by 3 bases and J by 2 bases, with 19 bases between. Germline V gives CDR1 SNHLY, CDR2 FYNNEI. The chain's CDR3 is CASSERLEGRANTEAFF. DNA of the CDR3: TGTGCCAGCAGTGAGAGGCTAGAGGGGAGAGCCAACACTGAAGCTTTCTTT. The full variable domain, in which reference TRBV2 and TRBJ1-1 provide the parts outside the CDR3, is EPEVTQTPSHQVTQMGQEVILRCVPISNHLYFYWYRQILGQKVEFLVSFYNNEISEKSEIFDDQFSVERPDGSNFTLKIRSTKLEDSAMYFCASSERLEGRANTEAFFGQGTRLTVV.

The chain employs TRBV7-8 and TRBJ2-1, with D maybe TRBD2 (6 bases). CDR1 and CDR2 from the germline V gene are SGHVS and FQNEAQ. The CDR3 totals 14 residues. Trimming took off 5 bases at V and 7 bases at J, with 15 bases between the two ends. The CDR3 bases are TGTGCCAGCAGCCCGTGGCAGGGAGGTAATGAGCAGTTCTTC. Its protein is CASSPWQGGNEQFF.

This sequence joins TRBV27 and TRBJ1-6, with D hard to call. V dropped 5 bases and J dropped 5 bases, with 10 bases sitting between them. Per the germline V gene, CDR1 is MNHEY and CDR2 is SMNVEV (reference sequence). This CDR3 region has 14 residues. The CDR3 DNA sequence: TGTGCCAGCAGTCCGGCCCCACATAATTCACCCCTCCACTTT. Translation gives CASSPAPHNSPLHF.

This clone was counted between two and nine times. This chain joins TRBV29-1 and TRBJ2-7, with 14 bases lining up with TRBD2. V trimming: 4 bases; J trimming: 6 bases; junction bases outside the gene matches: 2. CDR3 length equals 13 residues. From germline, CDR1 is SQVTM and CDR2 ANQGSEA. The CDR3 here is CSVGGLAGAEQYF. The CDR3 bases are TGCAGCGTTGGGGGACTAGCGGGGGCCGAGCAGTACTTC.

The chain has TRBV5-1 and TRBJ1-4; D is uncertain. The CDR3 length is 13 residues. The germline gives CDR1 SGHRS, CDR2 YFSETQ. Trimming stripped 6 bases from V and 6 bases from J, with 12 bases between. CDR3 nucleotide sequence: TGCGCCAGCAAGGGTGAGGTTGATGAAAAACTGTTTTTT. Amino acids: CASKGEVDEKLFF.

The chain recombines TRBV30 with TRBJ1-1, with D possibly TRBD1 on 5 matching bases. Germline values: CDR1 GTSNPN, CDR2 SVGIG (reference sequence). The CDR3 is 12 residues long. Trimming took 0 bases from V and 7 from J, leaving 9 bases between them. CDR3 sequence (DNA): TGTGCCTGGAGTGTAAGAGGGGATGAAGCTTTCTTT. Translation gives CAWSVRGDEAFF. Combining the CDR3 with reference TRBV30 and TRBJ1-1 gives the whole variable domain SQTIHQWPATLVQPVGSPLSLECTVEGTSNPNLYWYRQAAGRGLQLLFYSVGIGQISSEVPQNLSASRPQDRQFILSSKKLLLSDSGFYLCAWSVRGDEAFFGQGTRLTVV.